Listed here is a single T cell receptor (beta chain). The data were obtained in a study of blood T cell repertoires in COVID-19. Study summary: Spain, Italy and the United States supplied samples that represented acute and convalescent COVID-19. PBMCs, B-cell-depleted T cells, or T cells were the source of the cDNA or gDNA that made up the material.

Authors' analysis steps: Counts of nucleated cells, estimated from reference gene primer amplification, were obtained. Method: immunoSEQ multiplex PCR; TCRdb's copy keeps in-frame clones and lacks some. The V and J calls and clone size come from that table; D and trimming were worked out from the DNA. The table lists roughly 120,000 clones, roughly 80% of them singletons, with 5.5% to 7% in the top ten. Looked up from germline, CDR1 is SGHKS and CDR2 is YYEKEE (reference sequence). V dropped 1 base and J dropped 8; count of bases not matched to a gene: 16. This CDR3 is built from 18 residues. This TCR was recovered from a man aged 70-80 years with acute or convalescent COVID-19. The V call is TRBV5-5, the J call TRBJ1-4, with 8 bases matching TRBD1. The sequencing sample was made of peripheral blood. CDR3 residues: CASSLTGQGARIGEKLFF. CDR3 bases: TGTGCCAGCAGCTTGACGGGCCAGGGGGCGCGAATTGGGGAAAAACTGTTTTTT.